This T cell receptor beta chain stems from a study of Ad26.COV2.S vaccination and SARS-CoV-2 variants. Study overall: As a participant in COV1001, the donor was in the Ad26.COV2.S trial arm. By the intramuscular route, Ad26.COV2.S was given once, or twice 56 days apart.

Whole-study findings and limits: Spike-specific TCR breadth ran higher among vaccine recipients than placebo recipients. Total T cell responses, in the TCR breadth and depth analyses, may have been underestimated.

V shed 0 bases and J shed 5 bases, with 12 bases lying between them. Germline CDR1 is SGDLS and CDR2 is YYNGEE. The CDR3 is 14 amino acids. The protocol was immunoSEQ multiplex PCR, while the TCRdb copy is restricted to in-frame clones and leaves out a portion. The sample carries 300,000 to 350,000 clones, about 85% recorded once. Treatment noted: some 20 received Ad26.COV2.S at low or high dose, single or two shots; roughly five received placebo; per-sample allocation not given. Collection of the samples took place on day 63 after the first injection of vaccine or placebo. A single count supports this clone. Its antigen is undetermined.

The TCR sequence derives from a person aged 18 to 65 who received the Ad26.COV2.S COVID-19 vaccine or a placebo. V and J are TRBV9 and TRBJ2-7, with D perhaps TRBD1 (5 bases). The sequencing here drew on peripheral blood, taken in a trial of Ad26.COV2.S vaccine versus placebo. CDR3 sequence: CASSVGAGFHEQYF. CDR3 DNA: TGTGCCAGCAGCGTAGGTGCAGGGTTCCACGAGCAGTACTTC.